These 15 T cell receptor beta chains share one sample of origin, sequenced in a study of T cell repertoires in cytomegalovirus infection. These receptors are not linked to any known antigen. Using its own MiXCR run on the reads, TCRdb lists one record per CDR3 protein. This table holds some 940,000 distinct CDR3 sequences, around 29% found once. Here the sequenced sample was cultured CD8+ T cells from PBMCs, taken from culture after CMV antigen stimulation. These receptors were collected from a human donor in good health (CMV status not recorded). Some clones in this sample may be carry-over from other donors' samples.

This clonotype has at least ten counts. The chain carries TRBV6-1 and TRBJ2-1, with 9 bases fitting TRBD1. Per germline, CDR1 MNHNS and CDR2 SASEGT. The CDR3 is 15 residues long. J was trimmed by 3 bases and V by 3 bases; bases with no gene match: 3. In nucleotides, the CDR3 is TGTGCCAGCAGTGAGGAGACAGGGGGCTACAATGAGCAGTTCTTC. This translates into CASSEETGGYNEQFF.

This clonotype has only one observation. The V gene is TRBV11-2, the J gene TRBJ2-4; unclear D gene. CDR1 SGHAT and CDR2 FQNNGV come from the germline V gene. V was pared by 1 base and J by 0 bases, with 10 bases between. The CDR3 runs 16 residues. The CDR3: CASSLVAELAKNIQYF. As DNA, the CDR3 is TGTGCCAGCAGCTTAGTGGCAGAGTTAGCCAAAAACATTCAGTACTTC.

This clonotype occurred a few times. The rearrangement uses TRBV6-5 and TRBJ1-4, with a tentative D call TRBD1 (6 bases). From germline, CDR1 is MNHEY and CDR2 SVGAGI. The CDR3 runs to 15 residues. V was cut by 8 bases and J by 4 bases, with 17 bases left in between. The CDR3 nucleotides read TGTGCCAGCCCCCCGGTCCGGGGGCATAATGAAAAACTGTTTTTT. As protein: CASPPVRGHNEKLFF.

The chain carries TRBV3-1 and TRBJ2-3; possibly TRBD1 for D (6 bases). Trimming removed 8 bases from V and 0 bases from J, with 15 bases in between. Germline V CDR1 and CDR2: LGHDT, YNNKEL (reference sequence). The CDR3 spans 15 residues. The CDR3 reads CASDLDRKSTDTQYF. CDR3 bases: TGTGCCAGCGACCTGGACAGAAAAAGCACAGATACGCAGTATTTT.

This clonotype appeared a few times. The genes are TRBV6-6 and TRBJ2-5, with D maybe TRBD1 (7 bases). This CDR3 has 19 residues. Trimming took 4 bases from V and 3 from J, leaving 27 bases between them. Germline V gives CDR1 MNHNY, CDR2 SVGAGI (reference sequence). The chain's CDR3 is CASSSRLGPPPRGEETQYF. The CDR3 nucleotides read TGTGCCAGCAGTTCTCGATTAGGACCCCCCCCCAGGGGGGAAGAGACCCAGTACTTC.

This clonotype was seen a handful of times. The rearrangement joins TRBV10-3 to TRBJ2-1; 8 bases are shared with TRBD1. From germline, CDR1 is ENHRY and CDR2 SYGVKD. The J segment lost 3 bases and the V segment lost 2 bases, leaving 6 bases of the junction unmatched. The CDR3 is 16 amino acids. CDR3 in DNA: TGTGCCATCAGTGAGCCTGGACAGGGCCGCTACAATGAGCAGTTCTTC. It is translated as CAISEPGQGRYNEQFF.

The J gene is TRBJ1-1, the V gene TRBV4-3, with a tentative D call TRBD1 (5 bases). Trimming stripped 1 base from V and 5 bases from J, with 14 bases between. The CDR3 contains 15 residues. Germline V CDR1 and CDR2: LGHNA, YSLEER. Written as DNA, the CDR3 is TGCGCCAGCAGCCAAGGTTCCCAGGGAGGGACTGAAGCTTTCTTT. As protein: CASSQGSQGGTEAFF.

This clonotype was detected only a few times. The chain has TRBV6-2 or TRBV6-3 and TRBJ2-1; TRBD2 aligns across 8 bases. V lost 2 bases, J lost 0 bases, and 6 bases stayed unmatched. The CDR3 extends over 17 amino acids. The germline gives CDR1 MNHEY, CDR2 SVGEGT. CDR3 in amino acids: CASSYPPSGSSYNEQFF. The CDR3, as DNA: TGTGCCAGCAGTTACCCCCCGAGCGGGAGCTCCTACAATGAGCAGTTCTTC.

This chain joins TRBV7-9 and TRBJ1-4; tentative D call: TRBD1 (5 bases). The germline gives CDR1 SEHNR, CDR2 FQNEAQ (reference sequence). V was pared by 5 bases and J by 5 bases, with 15 bases between. The CDR3 length is 15 residues. This chain's CDR3 is CASSPNMGGNEKLFF. CDR3 in DNA: TGTGCCAGCAGCCCAAACATGGGGGGGAATGAAAAACTGTTTTTT.

The J gene is TRBJ1-1, the V gene TRBV19; D may be TRBD1 (5 bases). V was clipped by 3 bases and J by 1 base, with 9 bases between them. Germline CDR1 and CDR2: LNHDA and SQIVND (reference sequence). The CDR3 totals 14 residues. CDR3 amino acids: CASSIGGTNTEAFF. Here the CDR3 DNA reads TGTGCCAGTAGTATCGGAGGGACGAACACTGAAGCTTTCTTT.

This clonotype showed up many times. The chain couples TRBV7-2 to TRBJ2-5; D gene unclear. Germline V lookup: CDR1 SGHTA, CDR2 FQGNSA. Trimming shortened V by 0 bases and J by 5 bases, and 10 bases separated the two germline ends. The CDR3 has 14 amino acids. The CDR3 nucleotides are TGTGCCAGCAGCTTAGCGAGACTTAGGGAGACCCAGTACTTC. Amino acids: CASSLARLRETQYF.

This clonotype has just one count. V gene TRBV5-4 combines with J gene TRBJ2-1; D may be TRBD1 (6 bases). Trimming removed 3 bases from V and 7 bases from J, with 14 bases in between. This CDR3 contains 14 residues. Germline values: CDR1 SGHNT, CDR2 YYREEE (reference sequence). This CDR3 is CASSSWGQGNEQFF. In DNA form, the CDR3 reads TGTGCCAGCAGCTCATGGGGACAAGGGAATGAGCAGTTCTTC.

This clonotype has only one observation. The chain is built from TRBV6-2 or TRBV6-3 and TRBJ2-1; 10 bases are a match to TRBD1. Germline V CDR1 and CDR2: MNHEY, SVGEGT. The CDR3 contains 17 residues. The J segment lost 4 bases and the V segment lost 0 bases, leaving 6 bases of the junction unmatched. The CDR3 DNA sequence: TGTGCCAGCAGTTACTCGTACGGGGACAGGGGTTACAATGAGCAGTTCTTC. This translates into CASSYSYGDRGYNEQFF.

This clonotype was picked up a small number of times. This chain uses TRBV12-3 or TRBV12-4 with TRBJ2-2; D is possibly TRBD1 (6 bases). V lost 4 bases and J lost 5, with 23 bases in between. This CDR3 spans 18 amino acids. The CDR3 nucleotides read TGTGCCAGCAGTTACCCAACTTTTAGGGGGTTGGGGACCGGGGAGCTGTTTTTT. Translated: CASSYPTFRGLGTGELFF.

V gene TRBV7-6 combines with J gene TRBJ1-3; D remains ambiguous. The germline V gene has CDR1 SGHVS and CDR2 FNYEAQ. V gave up 4 bases and J gave up 0 bases, with 10 bases separating them. This CDR3 has 15 residues. This chain's CDR3 is CASSSPNLSGNTIYF. CDR3 bases: TGTGCCAGCAGCTCCCCCAACCTCTCTGGAAACACCATATATTTT.